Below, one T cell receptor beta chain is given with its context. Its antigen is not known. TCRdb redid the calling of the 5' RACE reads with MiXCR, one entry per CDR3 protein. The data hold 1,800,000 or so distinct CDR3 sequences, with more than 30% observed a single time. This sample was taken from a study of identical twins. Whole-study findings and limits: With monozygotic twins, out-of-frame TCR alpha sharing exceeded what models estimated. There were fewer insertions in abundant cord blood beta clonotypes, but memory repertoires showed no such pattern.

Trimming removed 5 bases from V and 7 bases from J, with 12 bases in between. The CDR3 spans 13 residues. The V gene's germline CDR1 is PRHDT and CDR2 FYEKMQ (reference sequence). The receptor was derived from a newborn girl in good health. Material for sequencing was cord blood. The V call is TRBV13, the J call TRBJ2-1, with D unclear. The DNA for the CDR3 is TGTGCCAGCAGCCCGAATATTGGGAATGAGCAGTTCTTC. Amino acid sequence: CASSPNIGNEQFF.